The rows below give T cell receptor beta chains drawn from one sample of a study of PD-L1 blockade in urothelial cancer. Sequencing was performed with immunoSEQ multiplex PCR; in TCRdb, only in-frame clones are kept and a portion is missing. The table shows over 65,000 clones, with 80% to 90% occurring only once. Sample: PBMCs, taken around atezolizumab (anti-PD-L1) treatment. The receptor set was obtained from a man in his 70s with urothelial cancer. The CDR3 runs from the conserved cysteine through the conserved F or W.

TRBV14	TRBJ1-1	CASSLRTGLGTEAFF
TRBV4-1	TRBJ2-1	CASSPDFSYNERFF
TRBV7-2	TRBJ2-5	CASSSGQIQETQYF
TRBV18	TRBJ2-3	CASSPSDTQYF
TRBV9	TRBJ2-5	CASSAGLAGAQETQYF
TRBV12-5	TRBJ2-5	CASGLVNGPEETQYF
TRBV5-8	TRBJ1-4	CASSPGTGGGEKLFF
TRBV10-2	TRBJ2-3	CASVLGSGSTDTQYF
TRBV6-6	TRBJ2-1	CASSYGTGSVYNEQFF
TRBV21-1	TRBJ2-5	CASSQTSPGGPGETQYF
TRBV4-1	TRBJ2-2	CASSQDSAGTNTGELFF
TRBV5-4	TRBJ2-3	CASSFMTSGYTDTQYF
TRBV5-4	TRBJ2-7	CASSLAGGLLEQYF
TRBV7-9	TRBJ2-3	CASSLGQSTDTQYF
TRBV19	TRBJ2-7	CASSKGAGYEQYF
TRBV10-3	TRBJ2-1	CAISITSGSYNEQFF
TRBV9	TRBJ2-2	CASSAHQTGGVFGELFF
TRBV5-1	TRBJ2-3	CASSLVGQPSTDTQYF
TRBV27	TRBJ2-7	CASSFGGRAYEQYF
TRBV10-1	TRBJ2-7	CASSVEPGAEQYF
TRBV7-2	TRBJ2-3	CASSSGLNTDTQYF
TRBV5-4	TRBJ2-1	CASSSELGLAGGNEQFF
TRBV11-2	TRBJ2-1	CASSRLAGNHNEQFF
TRBV2	TRBJ2-7	CASRRGSYEQYF
TRBV14	TRBJ2-7	CASSQASGSTYEQYF
TRBV10-3	TRBJ1-5	CAPQGRHNQPQHF
TRBV18	TRBJ2-7	CASSPPMGQYEQYF
TRBV6-5	TRBJ2-5	CASSYPAAGGGETQYF
TRBV30	TRBJ2-5	CASGQGGTQYF
TRBV6-6	TRBJ1-4	CASKGGIATNEKLFF
TRBV19	TRBJ1-1	CASRQGLTNTEAFF
TRBV7-8	TRBJ2-1	CASSPTRTVYNEQFF